This TCR beta chain derives from a study of ipilimumab plus nivolumab after autologous stem cell transplantation. Study overall: Median doses per patient: about 5 ipilimumab, under 10 nivolumab.

The ends were cut back, 4 bases at V and 8 bases at J, with 8 bases in the middle. In germline, CDR1 is DFQATT, CDR2 SNEGSKA (reference sequence). CDR3 length: 10 amino acids. Produced via immunoSEQ multiplex PCR; TCRdb's table is partial and in-frame only. The profile covers some 5,000 clones, with around four fifths appearing a single time and 15% to 20% taken by the ten largest. Checkpoint therapy with ipilimumab 1 mg/kg began 14 to 28 days after transplant. This clone was seen a few times. The sequencing used PBMCs, collected in a trial of ipilimumab plus nivolumab as post-transplant consolidation. V usage is TRBV20-1 and J usage is TRBJ1-1; no reliable D call. The sequence was obtained from a male donor with multiple myeloma. Here the CDR3 reads CSANIGEAFF. The CDR3 DNA reads as TGCAGTGCTAACATTGGAGAAGCTTTCTTT.